The present TCR beta chain was sequenced within a study of tumor-infiltrating lymphocytes in primary liver carcinoma. The roughly 17-31 mg bulk tissue piece was not sorted before simultaneous RNA and DNA extraction. Samples came from superior, inferior, lateral poles and tumor centre. This CDR3 has 13 residues. Per the germline V gene, CDR1 is SQVTM and CDR2 is ANQGSEA. TCR beta cDNA was prepared out of 500 ng total RNA by means of a constant-region primer. Libraries of TCR beta came from three nested multiplex PCR rounds with slightly modified ARM-PCR. Forward primers for TRBV1-TRBV30 and a C-beta reverse primer served the first two PCR rounds, at around 11 cycles each. From the multiplex PCR reads, TCRdb called clonotypes with MiXCR, one entry per CDR3 protein. The sample consists of tens of thousands of distinct CDR3 sequences, over 70% of them appearing once. Concerning this clonotype: Antigen unknown. One end of the junction does not line up with germline, which may come from a read error.

Study outcomes and limitations: The study found a significantly higher top-250-clone fraction in tumors than in blood (p = 0.039). Only about 7.5-25% of top clones were detected in all five tumor regions.

Input material: liver tumor tissue from sampling region 4. Subset here: tumor region T4, right-lateral pole. The chain is built from TRBV29-1 and TRBJ2-1, with D maybe TRBD2 (5 bases). This TCR was recovered from a woman aged 60 to 75 with primary liver carcinoma and hepatitis B virus infection. CDR3 protein: CSVAKPTRNEQFF. The CDR3 DNA reads as TGTAGCGTTGCAAAACCAACACGGAATGAGCAGTTCTTC.